This T cell receptor beta chain was obtained from a study of regulatory T cells in long-lasting Graves disease. Study observations and caveats: Shared public clonotypes totalled a few thousand in persistent patients, compared with about 930 in new patients.

The trim removed 8 bases at V and 3 bases at J, leaving 8 bases unmatched. This CDR3 contains 15 residues. Germline V gene data show CDR1 as MNHEY and CDR2 as SMNVEV (reference sequence). The time point: newly diagnosed GD, antithyroid drugs for less than 3 months. Construction of the TCR library relied on RNA isolated from PBMCs. This clonotype was detected ten times or more. Its antigen is not identified. The TCR beta library used iRepertoire HTBI primers with Arm-PCR amplification of CDR3. Each CDR3 protein gets one entry after TCRdb re-called the multiplex PCR reads with MiXCR. The sample carries hundreds of thousands of distinct CDR3 sequences, about 16% recorded once. This sample also belongs to another study, concerning T cells in Graves' hyperthyroidism and ophthalmopathy.

The genes are TRBV27 and TRBJ2-7, with 12 bases identical to TRBD2. The TCR originated in a man aged 18 to 30 with Graves disease. The starting material was peripheral blood mononuclear cells (PBMCs), obtained at new diagnosis, from a patient treated with antithyroid drugs. The chain's CDR3 is CASFSGTSGLYEQYF. The CDR3 DNA follows: TGTGCCAGCTTTTCGGGGACTAGCGGGCTCTACGAGCAGTACTTC.